The source of this TCR beta chain is a study of identical twins. The germline V gene has CDR1 SGHRS and CDR2 YFSETQ. CDR3 size: 16 residues. V shed 5 bases, J shed 4 bases, and the junction held 5 bases outside the gene matches. TCRdb ran MiXCR on the 5' RACE reads and lists one entry per CDR3 protein. The data show more than 650,000 distinct CDR3 sequences, 5.5% to 6.5% seen once. This clonotype showed up many times. Material: naive T cells sorted from blood. The source is a man younger than 35 in good health. The chain employs TRBV5-1 and TRBJ2-1; TRBD2 aligns across 14 bases. In DNA form, the CDR3 reads TGCGCCAGCAGATGGGGACTAGCGGGAGAGTACAATGAGCAGTTCTTC. This translates into CASRWGLAGEYNEQFF.